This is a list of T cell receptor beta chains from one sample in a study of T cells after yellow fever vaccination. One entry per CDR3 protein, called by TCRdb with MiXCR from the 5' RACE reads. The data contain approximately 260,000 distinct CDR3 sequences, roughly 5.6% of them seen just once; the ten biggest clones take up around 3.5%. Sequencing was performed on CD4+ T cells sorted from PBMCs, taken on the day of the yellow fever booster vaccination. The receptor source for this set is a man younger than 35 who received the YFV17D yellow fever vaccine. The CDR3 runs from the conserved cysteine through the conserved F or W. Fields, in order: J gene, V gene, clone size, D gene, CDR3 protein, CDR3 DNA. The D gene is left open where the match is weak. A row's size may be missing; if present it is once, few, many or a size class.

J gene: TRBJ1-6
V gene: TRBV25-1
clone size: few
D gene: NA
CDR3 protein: CASREQGNSPLHF
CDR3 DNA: TGTGCCAGCAGAGAACAGGGAAATTCACCCCTCCACTTT

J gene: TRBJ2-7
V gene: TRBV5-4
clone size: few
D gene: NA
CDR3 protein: CASSLWPSGEQYF
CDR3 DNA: TGTGCCAGCAGCTTGTGGCCCTCGGGTGAGCAGTACTTC

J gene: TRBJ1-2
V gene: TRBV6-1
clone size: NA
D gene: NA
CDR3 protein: CASSASGTGYGYTF
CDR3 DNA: TGTGCCAGCAGTGCCTCCGGGACCGGCTATGGCTACACCTTC

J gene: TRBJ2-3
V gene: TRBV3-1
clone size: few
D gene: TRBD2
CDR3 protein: CASSPILAGGSDTQYF
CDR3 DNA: TGTGCCAGCAGCCCCATCTTGGCGGGGGGATCAGATACGCAGTATTTT

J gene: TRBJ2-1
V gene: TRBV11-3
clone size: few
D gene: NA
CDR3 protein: CASSLAVGQQFF
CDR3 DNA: TGTGCCAGCAGCTTAGCGGTGGGGCAGCAGTTCTTC

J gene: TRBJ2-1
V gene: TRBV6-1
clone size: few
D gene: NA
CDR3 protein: CASSASRRHDEQFF
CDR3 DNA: TGTGCCAGCAGTGCCTCCCGGCGGCACGATGAGCAGTTCTTC

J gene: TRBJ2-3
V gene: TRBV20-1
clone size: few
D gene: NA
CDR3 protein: CSAQGGADTQYF
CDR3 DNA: TGCAGTGCTCAGGGCGGGGCAGATACGCAGTATTTT

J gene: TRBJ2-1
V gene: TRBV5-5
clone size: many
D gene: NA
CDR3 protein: CASSFQGPQFF
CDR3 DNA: TGTGCCAGCAGCTTTCAGGGTCCGCAGTTCTTC

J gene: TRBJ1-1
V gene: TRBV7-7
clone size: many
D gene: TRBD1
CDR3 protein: CASSLDRGSEAFF
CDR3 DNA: TGTGCTAGCAGCTTGGACAGGGGCAGTGAAGCTTTCTTT

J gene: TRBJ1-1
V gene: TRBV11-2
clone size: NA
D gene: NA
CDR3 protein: CASSLPPSRGEGTEAFF
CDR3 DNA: TGTGCCAGCAGCTTACCCCCCAGTCGGGGAGAGGGCACTGAAGCTTTCTTT

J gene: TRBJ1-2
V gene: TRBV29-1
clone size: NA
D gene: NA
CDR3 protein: CSVVAGEGYGYTF
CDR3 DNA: TGCAGCGTTGTGGCAGGGGAGGGCTATGGCTACACCTTC

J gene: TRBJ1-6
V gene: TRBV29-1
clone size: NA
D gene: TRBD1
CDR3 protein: CSVGQGEGSPLHF
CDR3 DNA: TGCAGCGTGGGACAGGGCGAGGGTTCACCCCTCCACTTT

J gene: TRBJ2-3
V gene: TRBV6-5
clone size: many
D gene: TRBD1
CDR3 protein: CASSYSGQGIADTQYF
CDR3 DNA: TGTGCCAGCAGTTATTCCGGACAGGGGATCGCGGATACGCAGTATTTT

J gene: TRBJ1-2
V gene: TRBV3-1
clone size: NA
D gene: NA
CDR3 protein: CASSPFSPNYGYTF
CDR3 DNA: TGTGCCAGCAGTCCCTTCAGTCCTAACTATGGCTACACCTTC

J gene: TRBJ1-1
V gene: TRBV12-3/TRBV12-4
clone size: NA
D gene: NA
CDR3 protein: CASSFSGGGTEAFF
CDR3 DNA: TGTGCCAGCAGTTTTTCGGGGGGGGGCACTGAAGCTTTCTTT

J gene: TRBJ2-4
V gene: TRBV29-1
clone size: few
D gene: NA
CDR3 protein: CSVGTDKNIQYF
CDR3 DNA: TGCAGCGTTGGCACAGACAAAAACATTCAGTACTTC

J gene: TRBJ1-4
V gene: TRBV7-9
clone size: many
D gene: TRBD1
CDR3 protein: CASSVRTGGGEKLFF
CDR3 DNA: TGTGCCAGCAGCGTAAGGACAGGGGGAGGCGAAAAACTGTTTTTT

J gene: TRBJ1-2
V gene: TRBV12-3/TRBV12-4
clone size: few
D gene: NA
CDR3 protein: CASSLVGSYYGYTF
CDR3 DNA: TGTGCCAGCAGTTTAGTGGGCAGCTACTATGGCTACACCTTC

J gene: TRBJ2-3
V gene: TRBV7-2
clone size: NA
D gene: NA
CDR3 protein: CASSLQVPSTDTQYF
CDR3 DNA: TGTGCCAGCAGCTTACAGGTCCCTAGCACAGATACGCAGTATTTT

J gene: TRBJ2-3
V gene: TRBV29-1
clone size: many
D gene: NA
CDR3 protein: CSATRGDTQYF
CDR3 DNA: TGCAGCGCGACTCGGGGAGATACGCAGTATTTT

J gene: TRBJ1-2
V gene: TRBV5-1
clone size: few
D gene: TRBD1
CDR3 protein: CASSLETGGANYGYTF
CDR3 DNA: TGCGCCAGCAGCTTAGAGACAGGGGGAGCTAACTATGGCTACACCTTC

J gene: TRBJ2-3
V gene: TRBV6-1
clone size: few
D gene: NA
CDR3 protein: CASSSQADTQYF
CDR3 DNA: TGTGCCAGCAGTTCACAGGCAGATACGCAGTATTTT

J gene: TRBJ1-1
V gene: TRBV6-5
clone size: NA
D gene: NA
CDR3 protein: CASMSRRQSNTEAFF
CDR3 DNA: TGTGCCAGCATGTCGAGGCGACAGAGCAACACTGAAGCTTTCTTT

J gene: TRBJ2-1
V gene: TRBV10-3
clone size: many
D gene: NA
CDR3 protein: CAISDRLGVVDEQFF
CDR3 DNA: TGTGCCATCAGTGATCGGCTGGGGGTGGTTGATGAGCAGTTCTTC

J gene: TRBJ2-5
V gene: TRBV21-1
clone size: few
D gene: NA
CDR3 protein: CASSKQYGGTQYF
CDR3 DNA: TGTGCCAGCAGCAAACAGTACGGGGGGACCCAGTACTTC

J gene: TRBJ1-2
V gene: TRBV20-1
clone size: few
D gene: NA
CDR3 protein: CSARVGAPAYGYTF
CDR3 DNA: TGCAGTGCTAGGGTGGGCGCACCGGCCTATGGCTACACCTTC

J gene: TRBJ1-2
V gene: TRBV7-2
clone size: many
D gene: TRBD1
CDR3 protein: CASSLDREAGGYTF
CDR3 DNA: TGTGCCAGCAGCTTGGACAGGGAAGCGGGGGGCTACACCTTC

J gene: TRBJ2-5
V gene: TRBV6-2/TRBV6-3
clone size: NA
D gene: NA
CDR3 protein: CASNLGGAGETQYF
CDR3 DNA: TGTGCCAGCAACCTCGGAGGGGCCGGGGAGACCCAGTACTTC

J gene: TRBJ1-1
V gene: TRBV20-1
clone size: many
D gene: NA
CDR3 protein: CSAPQGTYEAFF
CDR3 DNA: TGCAGTGCTCCACAGGGTACCTATGAAGCTTTCTTT

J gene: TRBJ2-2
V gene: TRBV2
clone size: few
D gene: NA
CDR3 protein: CASQGSVDTGELFF
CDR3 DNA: TGTGCCAGCCAGGGGTCCGTCGACACCGGGGAGCTGTTTTTT

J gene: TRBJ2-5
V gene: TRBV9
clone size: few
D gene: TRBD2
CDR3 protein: CASSASSGRQETQYF
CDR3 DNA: TGTGCCAGCAGCGCGTCTAGCGGGAGACAAGAGACCCAGTACTTC

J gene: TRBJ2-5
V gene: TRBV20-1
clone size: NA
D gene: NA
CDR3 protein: CSARGFDPRETQYF
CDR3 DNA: TGCAGTGCTAGAGGTTTTGACCCGAGAGAGACCCAGTACTTC

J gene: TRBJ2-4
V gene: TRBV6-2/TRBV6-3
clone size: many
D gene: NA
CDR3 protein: CASSYGVGGLENIQYF
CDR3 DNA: TGTGCCAGCAGTTACGGGGTCGGAGGTCTCGAAAACATTCAGTACTTC

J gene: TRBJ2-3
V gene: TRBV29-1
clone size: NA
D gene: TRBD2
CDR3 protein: CSVARTRLDTQYF
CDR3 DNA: TGCAGCGTTGCCCGGACTAGACTAGATACGCAGTATTTT

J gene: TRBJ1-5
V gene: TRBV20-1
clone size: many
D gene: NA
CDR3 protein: CSARVRYSNQPQHF
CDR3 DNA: TGCAGTGCTCGGGTGAGATATAGCAATCAGCCCCAGCATTTT

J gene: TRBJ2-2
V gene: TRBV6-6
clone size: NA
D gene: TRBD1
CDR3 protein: CASSPGQGAGDGELFF
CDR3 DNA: TGTGCCAGCAGTCCGGGACAGGGGGCCGGAGACGGGGAGCTGTTTTTT

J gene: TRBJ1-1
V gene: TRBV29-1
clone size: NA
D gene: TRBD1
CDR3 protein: CSVGPGQGNTEAFF
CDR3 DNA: TGCAGCGTTGGCCCGGGACAGGGGAACACTGAAGCTTTCTTT

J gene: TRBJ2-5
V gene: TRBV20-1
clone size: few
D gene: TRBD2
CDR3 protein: CSASLAGVETQYF
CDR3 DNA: TGCAGTGCATCACTAGCGGGGGTGGAGACCCAGTACTTC

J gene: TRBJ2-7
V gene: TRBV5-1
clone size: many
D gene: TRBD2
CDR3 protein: CASSWAAGAYEQYF
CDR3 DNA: TGCGCCAGCAGTTGGGCGGCGGGGGCCTACGAGCAGTACTTC

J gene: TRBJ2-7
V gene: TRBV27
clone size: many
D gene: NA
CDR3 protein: CASSFSRVTYEQYF
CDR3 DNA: TGTGCCAGCAGTTTTTCACGGGTTACCTACGAGCAGTACTTC

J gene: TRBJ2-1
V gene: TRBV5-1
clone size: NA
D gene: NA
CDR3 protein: CASSPERRANEQFF
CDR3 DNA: TGCGCCAGCAGCCCCGAGCGCCGAGCCAATGAGCAGTTCTTC

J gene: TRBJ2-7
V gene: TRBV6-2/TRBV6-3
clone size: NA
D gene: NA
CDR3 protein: CASSFRVRYEQYF
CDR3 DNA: TGTGCCAGCAGTTTCAGGGTTCGATACGAGCAGTACTTC

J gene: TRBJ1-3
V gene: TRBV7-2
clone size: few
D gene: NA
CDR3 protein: CASSWGFGASGNTIYF
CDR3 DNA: TGTGCCAGCAGCTGGGGTTTCGGGGCCTCTGGAAACACCATATATTTT

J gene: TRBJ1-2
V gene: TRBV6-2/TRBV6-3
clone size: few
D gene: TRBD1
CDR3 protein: CASSYGTGGSQSGYTF
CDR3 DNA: TGTGCCAGCAGTTACGGGACAGGGGGCTCGCAGAGCGGCTACACCTTC

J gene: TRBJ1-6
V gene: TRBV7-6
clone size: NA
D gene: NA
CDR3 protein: CASSSGQSTSPLHF
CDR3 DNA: TGTGCCAGCAGCTCCGGCCAGTCTACTTCACCCCTCCACTTT

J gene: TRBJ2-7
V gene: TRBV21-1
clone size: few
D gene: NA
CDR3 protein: CASSAPTSKSRDRSYEQYF
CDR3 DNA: TGTGCCAGCAGCGCCCCCACCTCTAAGAGCCGAGATCGATCCTACGAGCAGTACTTC

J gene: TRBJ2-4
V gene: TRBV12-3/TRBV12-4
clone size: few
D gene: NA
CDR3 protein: CASSLNSKNIQYF
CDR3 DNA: TGTGCCAGCAGTTTAAATAGCAAGAACATTCAGTACTTC

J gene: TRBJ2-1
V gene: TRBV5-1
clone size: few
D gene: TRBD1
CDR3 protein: CASSPQGQNNEQFF
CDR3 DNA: TGCGCCAGCAGCCCCCAGGGACAGAACAATGAGCAGTTCTTC

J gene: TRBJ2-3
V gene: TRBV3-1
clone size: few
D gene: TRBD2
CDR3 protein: CASSQSSGGALDTQYF
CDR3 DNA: TGTGCCAGCAGCCAATCCAGCGGGGGGGCCCTAGATACGCAGTATTTT

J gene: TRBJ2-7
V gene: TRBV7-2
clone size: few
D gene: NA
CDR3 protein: CASSLVGVTYEQYF
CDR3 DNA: TGTGCCAGCAGCTTAGTGGGCGTGACCTACGAGCAGTACTTC

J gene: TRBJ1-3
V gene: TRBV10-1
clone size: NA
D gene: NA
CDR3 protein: CASSDPGSSGNTIYF
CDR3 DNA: TGCGCCAGCAGTGACCCAGGGAGCTCTGGAAACACCATATATTTT